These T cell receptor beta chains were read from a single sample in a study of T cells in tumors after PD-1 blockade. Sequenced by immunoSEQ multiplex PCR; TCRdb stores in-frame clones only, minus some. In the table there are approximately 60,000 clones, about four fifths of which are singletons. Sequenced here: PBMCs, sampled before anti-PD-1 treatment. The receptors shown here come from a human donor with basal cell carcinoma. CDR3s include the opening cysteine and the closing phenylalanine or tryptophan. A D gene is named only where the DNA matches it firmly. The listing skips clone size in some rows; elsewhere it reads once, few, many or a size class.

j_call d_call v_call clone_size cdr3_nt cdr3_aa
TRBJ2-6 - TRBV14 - TGTGCCAGCAGCCCCCTGCGCTCCAACGTCCTGACTTTC CASSPLRSNVLTF
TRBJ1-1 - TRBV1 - TGCACCAGCAGCCAAGGGACAGGGGGCGACACTGAAGCTTTCTTT CTSSQGTGGDTEAFF
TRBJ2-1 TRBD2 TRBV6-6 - TGTGCCAGCAGTAAGGGACTAGCGGGGGGGTGTCTCTTC CASSKGLAGGCLF
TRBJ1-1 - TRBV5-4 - TGTGCCAGCAGCTCCCATAAAGGGGTCGGCACTGAAGCTTTCTTT CASSSHKGVGTEAFF
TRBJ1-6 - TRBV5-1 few TGCGCCAGCAGCTTCGAAGTTTCTAATTCACCCCTCCACTTT CASSFEVSNSPLHF
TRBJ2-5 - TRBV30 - TGTGCCTGGAGTCGACAGGAGATAGAGACCCAGTACTTC CAWSRQEIETQYF
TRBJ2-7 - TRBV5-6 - TGTGCCAGCAGCCCCCGCAGGGTGAGCTACGAGCAGTACTTC CASSPRRVSYEQYF
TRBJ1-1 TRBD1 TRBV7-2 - TGTGCCAGCAGCTCTAAGAGACAGGGTCGCACTGAAGCTTTCTTT CASSSKRQGRTEAFF
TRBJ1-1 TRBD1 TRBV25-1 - TGTGCCAGCAGTGGACACGGGACAGCGAACACTGAAGCTTTCTTT CASSGHGTANTEAFF
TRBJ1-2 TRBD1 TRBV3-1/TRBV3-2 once TGTGCCAGCAGCCAAGAAACGTTGGGGACAGGGCAACCGGGAGGCTATGGCTACACCTTC CASSQETLGTGQPGGYGYTF
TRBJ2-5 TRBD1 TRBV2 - TGTGCCACCGGACAGGGGATAGAGACCCAGTACTTC CATGQGIETQYF
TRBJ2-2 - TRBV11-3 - TGTGCCAGCAGCTCCGACACCGGGGAGCTGTTTTTT CASSSDTGELFF
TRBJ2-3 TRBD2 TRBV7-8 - TGTGCCAGCAGGAAAACGGGACTAGCGGCCAGCACAGATACGCAGTATTTT CASRKTGLAASTDTQYF
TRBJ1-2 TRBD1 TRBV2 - TGTGCCACCTCTGGGGACAGCTATGGCTACACCTTC CATSGDSYGYTF
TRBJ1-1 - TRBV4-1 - TGCGCCAGCAGCCAAGACAGGTGGATGAACACTGAAGCTTTCTTT CASSQDRWMNTEAFF
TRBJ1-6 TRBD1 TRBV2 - TGTGCCAGCAGTGAAGCAGTGAGGGGGCAGTCACCCCTCCACTTT CASSEAVRGQSPLHF
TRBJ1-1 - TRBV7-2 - TGTGCCAGCAGAATCCGGGCAGGGCCGAACACTGAAGCTTTCTTT CASRIRAGPNTEAFF